There are many counts of the clone carrying this TCR beta chain. The data were obtained in a study of T-cell memory formation after mild COVID-19. Using its own MiXCR run on the 5' RACE reads, TCRdb lists one record per CDR3 protein. The sample includes more than 85,000 distinct CDR3 sequences, 8.5% to 14% of them seen just once. V shed 1 base, J shed 3 bases, and the junction held 1 base outside the gene matches. The germline gives CDR1 SEHNR, CDR2 FQNEAQ (reference sequence). This CDR3 has 15 amino acids. The sequenced sample was PBMCs or a T cell subset sorted from them (not recorded which). The V gene is TRBV7-9, the J gene TRBJ2-1, with 9 bases matching TRBD1. This sequence was found in a young man who had mild COVID-19 (a few samples of this study predate the infection). Cell type and time point are not known. The CDR3 DNA follows: TGTGCCAGCAGCTTAGGGACAGGGGACTACAATGAGCAGTTCTTC. This gives the protein CASSLGTGDYNEQFF. The complete variable domain, with remaining parts taken from reference TRBV7-9 and TRBJ2-1, reads DTGVSQNPRHKITKRGQNVTFRCDPISEHNRLYWYRQTLGQGPEFLTYFQNEAQLEKSRLLSDRFSAERPKGSFSTLEIQRTEQGDSAMYLCASSLGTGDYNEQFFGPGTRLTVL.